A single sample gave rise to the 6 T cell receptor beta chains below, sequenced in a study of CD8 T cell repertoires and HIV-1 epitope variants. Sequencing used immunoSEQ multiplex PCR; TCRdb keeps in-frame clones, though not all of them. Of fewer than 5,500 clones listed, 67% are singletons. These receptors lack a known antigen. Material for sequencing was cultured CD8+ T cells derived from PBMCs. Receptor source: a male donor with HIV.

The gene calls are TRBV5-4 and TRBJ2-7; 7 nucleotides align to TRBD1. Germline V CDR1 and CDR2: SGHNT, YYREEE (reference sequence). The J segment lost 1 base and the V segment lost 0 bases, leaving 1 base of the junction unmatched. The CDR3 sequence is 14 residues long. The CDR3, as DNA: TGTGCCAGCAGCTTGGTGGACAGGTCCTACGAGCAGTACTTC. It encodes CASSLVDRSYEQYF.

The J gene is TRBJ2-7, the V gene TRBV11-2; D is uncertain. CDR3 length: 14 amino acids. Germline V gene sequence: CDR1 SGHAT, CDR2 FQNNGV. The ends were cut back, 4 bases at V and 0 bases at J, with 10 bases in the middle. CDR3 amino acids: CASSSADISYEQYF. CDR3 DNA sequence: TGTGCCAGCAGCTCTGCAGACATCTCCTACGAGCAGTACTTC.

V usage is TRBV12-2 and J usage is TRBJ2-5; no DNA check was done on the table's D call, TRBD2. TRBV12-2 is annotated as a pseudogene. This CDR3 comprises 18 residues. The chain's CDR3 is CASLLVYLGSYPQETQYF. The CDR3, as DNA: TGTGCAAGTCTCTTGGTGTACTTGGGGAGCTACCCGCAAGAGACCCAGTACTTC.

This rearrangement joins TRBV11-2 to TRBJ1-3; no firm D call. V was pared by 2 bases and J by 0 bases, with 2 bases between. CDR1 is SGHAT and CDR2 is FQNNGV in the germline V gene. CDR3 size: 13 residues. CDR3 sequence (DNA): TGTGCCAGCAGCTTATTCTCTGGAAACACCATATATTTT. Translated, it gives CASSLFSGNTIYF.

The CDR3 DNA reads as TGTGCCAGCAGCGGATCGACAGGGATAAACACTGAAGCTTTCTTT. Protein product: CASSGSTGINTEAFF. This chain links TRBV7-9 with TRBJ1-1; 7 bases fit TRBD1. The CDR3 runs 15 residues. The germline V gene encodes CDR1 SEHNR and CDR2 FQNEAQ (reference sequence). Losses at the gene ends were 5 bases for V and 2 bases for J; bases not matched to a gene: 8.

The chain couples TRBV4-1 to TRBJ1-1; 8 bases map to TRBD1. J was trimmed by 8 bases and V by 4 bases; bases with no gene match: 6. The CDR3 contains 13 residues. CDR1 MGHRA and CDR2 YSYEKL come from the germline V gene. The CDR3: CASSRLQGEEAFF. CDR3 in DNA: TGCGCCAGCAGCCGTTTACAGGGGGAGGAAGCTTTCTTT.